This T cell receptor beta chain was captured in a study of T cells in Graves' hyperthyroidism and ophthalmopathy (dated by TCRdb to between 2018 and 2020). The study in broad terms: Peripheral blood samples were taken at the time of initial diagnosis, prior to any treatment. To identify TCR V-J signatures that set the groups apart, the researchers used a discovery cohort of approximately 98 patients, made up of under 50 with Graves' ophthalmopathy and around 58 with stable Graves' hyperthyroidism. Prospective prediction of ophthalmopathy was tested in an independent validation cohort consisting of 18 hyperthyroidism patients and more than 15 patients who later progressed to ophthalmopathy. For training and testing, the roughly 100 patients in the discovery cohort were randomly divided in a 7:3 ratio. Thyroid tissue and blood T-cell repertoires from six Graves' hyperthyroidism patients were also compared in the study. Once sampling was done, hyperthyroidism patients were given methimazole at a starting dose of 30 mg daily, whereas ophthalmopathy patients were given high-dose intravenous methylprednisolone. TCR Vbeta CDR3 sequencing of 135 peripheral blood samples (around 45 ophthalmopathy, around 80 hyperthyroidism and roughly 17 progressor patients) is reported in the paper. The research as a whole found: In validation, the model predicted progression to ophthalmopathy a median of around 6.5 months before onset, with roughly 70% sensitivity and 72.22% specificity. Blood samples also contained most of the expanded thyroid clonotypes (frequency above 0.001), which suggests that blood repertoires may reflect thyroid immune responses. No statistical method was used to set the sample size in advance, and investigators knew the group allocation. A model built on a 13 V-J signature distinguished ophthalmopathy from stable hyperthyroidism, reaching 85% to 90% sensitivity and about 81% specificity in cross-validation and 80%/75% in testing.

The TCR beta CDR3 regions were amplified from RNA transcripts. The TCR CDR3 was subjected to a first round of RT-PCR using the HTBI primer set and the Qiagen OneStep RT-PCR kit. A second multiplex PCR round built the libraries, followed by size selection and purification. Sequencing of the libraries was done on an Illumina HiSeq2000 using paired-end 100 bp reads. Per the original workflow: SOAPnuke was used to process the raw data, removing reads that contained adapters or uncalled bases, had a mean Phred below 15, or lacked an exact match to the constant primer or identifier. High-quality paired reads were merged with COPE v1.2.5, and unique nucleotide sequences were defined as clonotypes. MiTCR v1.1 was used to align the clonotypes against IMGT TRBV, TRBD and TRBJ reference segments. The analysis included only V-J combinations with a frequency above 0.0001, which together covered 99% to 99.2% of the repertoires. A TCS score was defined as the ratio of F50 (clonal expansion) to E x V (chaos), with BLOSUM62-based TCRdist applied between CDR3 peptides within each V-J. Welch's t-statistics and random forest reduced 500 to 550 V-J features to around 14, which were used in a naive Bayes classifier (R e1071). TCRdb's own reprocessing of the public reads used fastp at Q25 and MiXCR and kept productive beta chains. Rows with a matching CDR3 protein are joined into one entry that keeps the most common DNA and genes. TCRdb's processing, not the authors' own work, is the source of the V and J calls. This sample holds 400,000 to 500,000 distinct CDR3 sequences; approximately 15% were observed only once. The top ten constitute 5.3% of the sample.

This clonotype was counted once. Its antigen target is currently unknown. The conserved phenylalanine or tryptophan normally closing the CDR3 is absent here, so this likely arose from a read error. Stable Graves' hyperthyroidism was defined as no progression to ophthalmopathy during 18 months of follow-up. Hyperthyroidism patients were newly diagnosed, had a disease duration of under 2 months, and were aged 18 to 65 years. Exclusion was applied to patients with uncontrolled infections, other autoimmune diseases, pregnancy or lactation. Diagnoses were established on the basis of clinical symptoms, serum thyroxine and TRAb, thyroid ultrasound, and orbital computed tomography. PBMCs were isolated from approximately 10 ml of fresh peripheral blood by Ficoll-Paque density gradient centrifugation. Trizol reagent was used to extract total RNA, and RNA quality was then checked on an Agilent 2100 Bioanalyzer.

CDR1 and CDR2, looked up from the germline V gene, are SGHVS and FNYEAQ. The CDR3 totals 13 residues, both ends included. Only the CDR3 DNA stays, 39 bases, in frame from base 1. V drops 4 bases and J drops 0 bases, leaving 4 bases in between. Sequencing was performed on blood. The TCR was taken from a woman aged 18-30 years with Graves' hyperthyroidism. This chain is built from TRBV7-6 and TRBJ2-1, with the D gene call left open. CDR3 loop: CASSWSSYNEQFS. The nucleotides read TGTGCCAGCAGCTGGTCCTCCTACAATGAGCAGTTCTCC.